These T cell receptor beta chains were read from a single sample in a study of human T cells and chemical hapten exposure. TCRdb redid the calling of the RACE reads with MiXCR, one entry per CDR3 protein. Here the sample spans 82,000 or so distinct CDR3 sequences, 13% being singletons. The input for sequencing was whole blood, taken in connection with sensitization to the hapten diphenylcyclopropenone (DPC). These receptors all stem from a woman aged 50 to 60 with alopecia areata. Some clones in this sample may be carry-over from other donors' samples. Both conserved end residues are part of each CDR3. A D gene is named only where the DNA matches it firmly. Size values are once, few and many counts, or a class for expanded clones, and some rows have none.

J gene	D gene	CDR3 length	V gene	clone size	CDR3 DNA	CDR3 protein
TRBJ2-7	-	14	TRBV29-1	-	TGCAGCGTTGAAGCCGCGGGCAGGCCCTACGAGCAGTACTTC	CSVEAAGRPYEQYF
TRBJ2-3	-	14	TRBV12-3/TRBV12-4	many	TGTGCCAGCACGAAGACTAGGGGGTCAGATACGCAGTATTTT	CASTKTRGSDTQYF
TRBJ2-7	-	14	TRBV7-9	-	TGTGCCAGCAGCTTATCCGGCGACTCCTACGAGCAGTACTTC	CASSLSGDSYEQYF
TRBJ2-3	-	12	TRBV19	few	TGTGCCAGTAAGGACCTCTCGGATACGCAGTATTTT	CASKDLSDTQYF
TRBJ2-1	-	13	TRBV11-2	few	TGTGCCAGCAGCTTAACCTCCTACAATGAGCAGTTCTTC	CASSLTSYNEQFF
TRBJ2-1	TRBD2	19	TRBV5-1	few	TGCGCCAGCAGCCAACCCCCTAAAAGCGGGAGCGCACCGTACAATGAGCAGTTCTTC	CASSQPPKSGSAPYNEQFF
TRBJ2-5	-	14	TRBV2	few	TGTGCCAGCGGTATAATAGACCGCCTGGAGACCCAGTACTTC	CASGIIDRLETQYF
TRBJ1-6	-	16	TRBV11-2	many	TGTGCCAGCAGCTCCCGCCGGGGGGCGAGTGGTTCACCCCTCCACTTT	CASSSRRGASGSPLHF
TRBJ1-1	-	11	TRBV29-1	-	TGCAGCGTTGAGAGGGCTACTGAAGCTTTCTTT	CSVERATEAFF
TRBJ2-1	TRBD2	17	TRBV4-1	many	TGCGCCAGCAGCCAAGCTTCGGGACTAGCGGAGACCAATGAGCAGTTCTTC	CASSQASGLAETNEQFF